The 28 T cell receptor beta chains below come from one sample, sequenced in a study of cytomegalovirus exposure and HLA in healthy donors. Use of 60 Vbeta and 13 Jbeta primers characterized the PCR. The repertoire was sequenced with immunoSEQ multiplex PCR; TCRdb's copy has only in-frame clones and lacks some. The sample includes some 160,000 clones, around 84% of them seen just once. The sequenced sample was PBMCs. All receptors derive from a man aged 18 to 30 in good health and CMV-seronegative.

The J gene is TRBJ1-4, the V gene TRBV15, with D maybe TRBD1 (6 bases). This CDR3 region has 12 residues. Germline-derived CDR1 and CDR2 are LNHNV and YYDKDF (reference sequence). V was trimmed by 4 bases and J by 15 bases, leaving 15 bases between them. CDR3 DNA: TGTGCCACCAGCATCCCTCCGGGACATATGTTTTTT. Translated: CATSIPPGHMFF.

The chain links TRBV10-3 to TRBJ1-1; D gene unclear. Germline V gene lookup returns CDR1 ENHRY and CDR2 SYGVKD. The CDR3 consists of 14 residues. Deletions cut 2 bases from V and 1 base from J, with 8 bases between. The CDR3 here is CAISEPAGNTEAFF. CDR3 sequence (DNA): TGTGCCATCAGTGAGCCGGCAGGGAACACTGAAGCTTTCTTT.

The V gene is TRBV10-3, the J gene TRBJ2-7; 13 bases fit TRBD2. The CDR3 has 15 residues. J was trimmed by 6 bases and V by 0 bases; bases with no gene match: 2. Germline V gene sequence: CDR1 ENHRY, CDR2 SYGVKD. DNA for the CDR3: TGTGCCATCAGTGAGTCGGGACTAGCGGGATTCGAGCAGTACTTC. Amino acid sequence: CAISESGLAGFEQYF.

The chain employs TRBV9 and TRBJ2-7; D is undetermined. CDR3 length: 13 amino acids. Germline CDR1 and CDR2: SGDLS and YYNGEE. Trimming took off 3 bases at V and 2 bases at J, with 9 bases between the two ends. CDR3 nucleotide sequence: TGTGCCAGCAGCGGGGCAGCCACCTACGAGCAGTACTTC. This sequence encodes CASSGAATYEQYF.

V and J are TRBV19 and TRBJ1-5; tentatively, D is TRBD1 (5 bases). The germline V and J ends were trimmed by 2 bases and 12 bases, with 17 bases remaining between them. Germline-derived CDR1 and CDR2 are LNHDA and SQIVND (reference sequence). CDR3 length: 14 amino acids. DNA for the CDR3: TGTGCCAGTAGTATATCGACAGTCGGAGGGGACCAGCATTTT. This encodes CASSISTVGGDQHF.

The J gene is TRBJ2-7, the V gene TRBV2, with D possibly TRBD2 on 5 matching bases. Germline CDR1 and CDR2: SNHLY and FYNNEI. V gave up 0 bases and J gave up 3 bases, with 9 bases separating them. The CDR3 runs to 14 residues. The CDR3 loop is CASSEALGSYEQYF. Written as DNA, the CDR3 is TGTGCCAGCAGTGAAGCCTTGGGGAGCTACGAGCAGTACTTC.

CDR3 in DNA: TGTGCCAGCAGCCCCGCCTGGAGCGGGACGGAAGAGACCCAGTACTTC. Encoded protein: CASSPAWSGTEETQYF. V and J are TRBV7-6 and TRBJ2-5; the match to TRBD2 covers 7 bases. Germline V lookup: CDR1 SGHVS, CDR2 FNYEAQ. The CDR3 is 16 residues long. V was pared by 5 bases and J by 3 bases, with 12 bases of the junction left unmatched.

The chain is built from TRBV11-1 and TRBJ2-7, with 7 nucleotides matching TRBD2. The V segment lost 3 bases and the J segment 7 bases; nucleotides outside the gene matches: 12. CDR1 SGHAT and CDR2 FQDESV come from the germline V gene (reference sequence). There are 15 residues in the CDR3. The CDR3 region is CASSFGVTGAGEQYF. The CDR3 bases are TGTGCCAGCAGCTTTGGGGTAACGGGAGCGGGGGAGCAGTACTTC. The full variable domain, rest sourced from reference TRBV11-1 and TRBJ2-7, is EAEVAQSPRYKITEKSQAVAFWCDPISGHATLYWYRQILGQGPELLVQFQDESVVDDSQLPKDRFSAERLKGVDSTLKIQPAELGDSAMYLCASSFGVTGAGEQYFGPGTRLTVT.

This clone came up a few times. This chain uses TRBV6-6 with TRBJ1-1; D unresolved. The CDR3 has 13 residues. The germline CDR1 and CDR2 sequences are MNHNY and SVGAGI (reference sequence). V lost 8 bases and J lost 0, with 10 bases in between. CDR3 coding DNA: TGTGCCAGCGGATTCGGGATGAACACTGAAGCTTTCTTT. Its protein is CASGFGMNTEAFF.

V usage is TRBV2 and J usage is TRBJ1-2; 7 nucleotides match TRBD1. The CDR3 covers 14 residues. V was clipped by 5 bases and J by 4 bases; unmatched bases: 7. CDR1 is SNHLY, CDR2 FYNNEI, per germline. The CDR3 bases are TGTGCCAGCAGTCATCTGGACAGGACCTATGGCTACACCTTC. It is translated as CASSHLDRTYGYTF.

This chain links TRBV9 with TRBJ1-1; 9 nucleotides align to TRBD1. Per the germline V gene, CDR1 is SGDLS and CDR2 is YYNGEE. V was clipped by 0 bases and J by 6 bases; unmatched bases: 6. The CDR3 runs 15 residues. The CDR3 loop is CASSVGGQGGPEAFF. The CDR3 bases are TGTGCCAGCAGCGTAGGGGGACAGGGTGGCCCTGAAGCTTTCTTT.

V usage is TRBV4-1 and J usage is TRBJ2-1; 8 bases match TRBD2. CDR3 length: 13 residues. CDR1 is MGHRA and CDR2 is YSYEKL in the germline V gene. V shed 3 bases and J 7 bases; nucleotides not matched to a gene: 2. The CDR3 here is CASSQGLGNEQFF. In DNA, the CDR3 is TGCGCCAGCAGCCAGGGACTAGGGAATGAGCAGTTCTTC.

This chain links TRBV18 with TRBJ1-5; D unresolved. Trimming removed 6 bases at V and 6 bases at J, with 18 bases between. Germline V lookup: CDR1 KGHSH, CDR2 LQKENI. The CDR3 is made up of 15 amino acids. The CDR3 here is CASSPSAAPGQPQHF. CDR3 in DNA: TGTGCCAGCTCGCCTTCGGCAGCCCCAGGTCAGCCCCAGCATTTT.

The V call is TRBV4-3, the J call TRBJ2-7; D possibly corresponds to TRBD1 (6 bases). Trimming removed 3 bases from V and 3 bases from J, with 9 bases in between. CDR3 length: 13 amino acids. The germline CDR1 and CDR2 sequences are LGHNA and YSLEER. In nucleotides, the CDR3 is TGCGCCAGCAGCCAGTCACAGGGCTACGAGCAGTACTTC. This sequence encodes CASSQSQGYEQYF.

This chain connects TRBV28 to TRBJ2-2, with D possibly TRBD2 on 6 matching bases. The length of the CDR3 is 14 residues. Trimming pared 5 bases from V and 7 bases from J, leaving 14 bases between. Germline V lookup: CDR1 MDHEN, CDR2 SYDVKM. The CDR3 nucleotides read TGTGCCAGCAGTAGTCTGTGGAGGGGCGGGGAGCTGTTTTTT. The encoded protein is CASSSLWRGGELFF.

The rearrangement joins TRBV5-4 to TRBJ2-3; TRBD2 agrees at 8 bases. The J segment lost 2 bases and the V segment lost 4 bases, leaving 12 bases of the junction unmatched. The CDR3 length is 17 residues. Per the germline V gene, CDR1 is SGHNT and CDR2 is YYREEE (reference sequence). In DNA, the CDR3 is TGTGCCAGCAGCAAGGGTGTACCGGGGGGGTCCACAGATACGCAGTATTTT. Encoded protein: CASSKGVPGGSTDTQYF. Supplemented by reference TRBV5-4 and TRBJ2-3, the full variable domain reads ETGVTQSPTHLIKTRGQQVTLRCSSQSGHNTVSWYQQALGQGPQFIFQYYREEENGRGNFPPRFSGLQFPNYSSELNVNALELDDSALYLCASSKGVPGGSTDTQYFGPGTRLTVL.

The CDR3 region has the DNA TGTGCCAGCAGTTTAGGGGGGGGTACTTATGGCTACACCTTC. This gives the protein CASSLGGGTYGYTF. The V and J genes are TRBV28 and TRBJ1-2; perhaps TRBD1 as D (5 bases). The CDR3 consists of 14 residues. The ends were cut back, 2 bases at V and 5 bases at J, with 12 bases in the middle. Germline CDR1 and CDR2: MDHEN and SYDVKM.

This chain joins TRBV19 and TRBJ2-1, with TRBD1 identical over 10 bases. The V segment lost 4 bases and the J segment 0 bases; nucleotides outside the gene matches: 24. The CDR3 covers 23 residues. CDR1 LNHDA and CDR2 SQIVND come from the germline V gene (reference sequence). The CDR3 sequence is CASSRGQGKPGTSRPSSYNEQFF. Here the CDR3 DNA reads TGTGCCAGTAGTAGGGGACAGGGGAAGCCCGGGACTAGTAGACCGAGCTCCTACAATGAGCAGTTCTTC.

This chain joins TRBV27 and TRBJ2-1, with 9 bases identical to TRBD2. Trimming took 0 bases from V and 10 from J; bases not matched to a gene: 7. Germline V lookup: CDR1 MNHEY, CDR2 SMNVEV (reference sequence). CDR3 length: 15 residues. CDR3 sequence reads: CASSLSAGGPWEQFF. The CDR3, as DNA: TGTGCCAGCAGTTTATCCGCGGGAGGGCCATGGGAGCAGTTCTTC.

This CDR3 is CASSPFSGGVAKNIQYF. In DNA, the CDR3 is TGTGCCAGCAGCCCTTTTTCGGGAGGGGTGGCCAAAAACATTCAGTACTTC. The V gene is TRBV11-2, the J gene TRBJ2-4; 8 bases agree with TRBD2. Trimming at V came to 5 bases and at J to 1 base, leaving 10 bases not matched to a gene. The CDR3 loop spans 17 amino acids. CDR1 and CDR2 from the germline V gene are SGHAT and FQNNGV.

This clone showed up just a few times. The DNA for the CDR3 is TGTGCCAGCAGCCCCGGGACTAGCGGGAGGTCTTTAGCCAAAAACATTCAGTACTTC. Translating it yields CASSPGTSGRSLAKNIQYF. The chain couples TRBV11-2 to TRBJ2-4, with TRBD2 identical over 15 bases. Germline loops: CDR1 SGHAT, CDR2 FQNNGV. This CDR3 region has 19 residues. The V and J ends lost 5 bases and 0 bases, in that order; junction bases with no gene match: 8.

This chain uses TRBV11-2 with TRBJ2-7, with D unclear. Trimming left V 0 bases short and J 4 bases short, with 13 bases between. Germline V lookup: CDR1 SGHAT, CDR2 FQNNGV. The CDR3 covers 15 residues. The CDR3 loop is CASSLDAARWYEQYF. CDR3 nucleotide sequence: TGTGCCAGCAGCTTAGATGCAGCGCGTTGGTACGAGCAGTACTTC.

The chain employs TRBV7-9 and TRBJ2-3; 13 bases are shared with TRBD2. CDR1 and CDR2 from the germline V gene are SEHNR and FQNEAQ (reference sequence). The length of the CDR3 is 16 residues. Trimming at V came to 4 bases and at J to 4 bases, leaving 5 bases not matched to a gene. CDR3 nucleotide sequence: TGTGCCAGCAGCTCCGGACTAGCGGGGGTAGCAGATACGCAGTATTTT. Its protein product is CASSSGLAGVADTQYF.

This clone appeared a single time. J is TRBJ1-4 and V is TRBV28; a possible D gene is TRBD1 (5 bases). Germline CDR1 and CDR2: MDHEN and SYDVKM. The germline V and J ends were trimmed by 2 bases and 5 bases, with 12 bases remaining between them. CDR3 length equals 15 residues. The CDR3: CASSLVRALNEKLFF. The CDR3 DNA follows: TGTGCCAGCAGTTTAGTCAGGGCCCTCAATGAAAAACTGTTTTTT.

The CDR3, as DNA: TGTGCCAGCAGCTTGGAGCAGGGGACTGAAGCTTTCTTT. Residues: CASSLEQGTEAFF. J is TRBJ1-1 and V is TRBV7-2; D may be TRBD1 (6 bases). The CDR3 spans 13 residues. The germline V gene encodes CDR1 SGHTA and CDR2 FQGNSA. V dropped 3 bases and J dropped 5 bases, with 10 bases sitting between them.

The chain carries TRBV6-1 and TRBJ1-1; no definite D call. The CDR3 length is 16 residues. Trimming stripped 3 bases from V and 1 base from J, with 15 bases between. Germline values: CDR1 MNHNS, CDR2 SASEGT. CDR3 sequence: CASSDPWKSENTEAFF. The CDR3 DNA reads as TGTGCCAGCAGTGACCCCTGGAAGAGCGAGAACACTGAAGCTTTCTTT.

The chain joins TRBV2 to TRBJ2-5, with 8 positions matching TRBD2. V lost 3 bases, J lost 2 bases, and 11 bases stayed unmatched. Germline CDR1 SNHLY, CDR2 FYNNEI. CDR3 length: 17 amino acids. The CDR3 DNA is TGTGCCAGCAGTGACTGGCGGCAGCGGGGGTTGCAAGAGACCCAGTACTTC. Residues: CASSDWRQRGLQETQYF.

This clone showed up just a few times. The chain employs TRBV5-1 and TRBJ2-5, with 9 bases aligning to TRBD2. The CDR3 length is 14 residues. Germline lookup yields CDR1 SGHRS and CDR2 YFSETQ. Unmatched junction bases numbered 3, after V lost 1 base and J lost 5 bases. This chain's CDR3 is CASSLIAGEETQYF. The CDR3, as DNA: TGCGCCAGCAGCTTGATAGCGGGAGAGGAGACCCAGTACTTC.